A selection of T cell receptor beta chains follows, all from one sample in a study of T cell repertoires in cytomegalovirus infection. Their antigen targets remain unknown. MiXCR was run by TCRdb on the reads, yielding one entry per CDR3 protein. Of 750,000 to 900,000 distinct CDR3 sequences listed, 25% to 35% were seen once; the top ten hold over 10%. The sequences come from cultured CD8+ T cells from PBMCs, collected from culture after CMV antigen stimulation. The receptors originated from a human donor in good health (CMV status not recorded). Some clones in this sample may be carry-over from other donors' samples. The CDR3 runs from the conserved cysteine through the conserved F or W. The order of the fields is clone size, V gene, J gene, D gene, CDR3 protein, CDR3 DNA. The D gene is left open where the match is weak. Clone size is not always given. Where it is, it says once, few, many or a class for expanded clones.

.,TRBV12-3/TRBV12-4,TRBJ1-2,TRBD1,CASSWTGGNYGYTF,TGTGCCAGCAGTTGGACAGGGGGGAACTATGGCTACACCTTC
few,TRBV3-1,TRBJ1-2,.,CASSQDLLAGTYGYTF,TGTGCCAGCAGCCAGGACCTTCTGGCCGGGACCTATGGCTACACCTTC
.,TRBV12-3/TRBV12-4,TRBJ1-2,.,CASSSLGGFNYGYTF,TGTGCCAGCAGTTCCCTCGGTGGATTTAACTATGGCTACACCTTC
few,TRBV12-3/TRBV12-4,TRBJ2-5,.,CASSPGSETQYF,TGTGCCAGCAGCCCAGGGTCAGAGACCCAGTACTTC
.,TRBV4-1,TRBJ2-2,.,CASSQEDPRGAYTGELFF,TGCGCCAGCAGCCAAGAGGACCCACGGGGGGCTTACACCGGGGAGCTGTTTTTT
.,TRBV19,TRBJ2-5,TRBD2,CASSIVAGEETQYF,TGTGCCAGTAGTATCGTGGCGGGAGAAGAGACCCAGTACTTC
few,TRBV4-2,TRBJ2-1,TRBD2,CASSQDELANEQFF,TGTGCCAGCAGCCAAGATGAACTAGCGAATGAGCAGTTCTTC
.,TRBV7-9,TRBJ2-1,TRBD2,CASSSKVAGGENEQFF,TGTGCCAGCAGCTCGAAAGTAGCGGGGGGGGAAAATGAGCAGTTCTTC
many,TRBV7-2,TRBJ1-2,.,CASSLDGGLAGYTF,TGTGCCAGCAGCTTAGACGGGGGACTCGCTGGCTACACCTTC
.,TRBV7-9,TRBJ2-5,.,CASSWVGGRETQYF,TGTGCCAGCAGCTGGGTGGGGGGGCGAGAGACCCAGTACTTC
.,TRBV12-5,TRBJ2-7,.,CASGLGGFGYEQYF,TGTGCTAGTGGTTTGGGGGGGTTCGGCTACGAGCAGTACTTC
.,TRBV9,TRBJ1-5,.,CASSADSSDLPQHF,TGTGCCAGCAGCGCGGACAGCTCCGACCTGCCCCAGCATTTT
.,TRBV7-2,TRBJ1-2,.,CASSLRGKALPNYGCTF,TGTGCCAGCAGCTTAAGAGGGAAAGCCCTTCCTAACTATGGCTGCACCTTC
many,TRBV7-6,TRBJ2-2,.,CASSLYQNDFNTGELFF,TGTGCCAGCAGCTTATACCAGAATGATTTCAACACCGGGGAGCTGTTTTTT
few,TRBV5-4,TRBJ1-1,.,CASSLQAEAFF,TGTGCCAGCAGCTTGCAGGCTGAAGCTTTCTTT
.,TRBV6-1,TRBJ1-2,.,CASSYQIPYYRESGNYGYTF,TGTGCCAGCAGTTACCAAATTCCATATTACCGGGAGTCGGGGAACTATGGCTACACCTTC
.,TRBV28,TRBJ2-3,TRBD1,CASSRPGQTSIDTQYF,TGTGCCAGCAGTAGACCGGGACAGACTTCCATAGATACGCAGTATTTT
.,TRBV7-6,TRBJ2-3,.,CASSLVLGSSTNTQYF,TGTGCCAGCAGCTTAGTTTTAGGGAGTAGCACGAATACGCAGTATTTT
few,TRBV4-3,TRBJ2-3,.,CASSQDPRPPNRETDTQYF,TGCGCCAGCAGCCAAGACCCAAGGCCCCCTAATCGGGAAACAGATACGCAGTATTTT
.,TRBV6-2/TRBV6-3,TRBJ1-1,.,CASSQIRMNTEAFF,TGTGCCAGCAGCCAGATACGGATGAACACTGAAGCTTTCTTT
.,TRBV28,TRBJ1-6,.,CASSTRWTRPNSPLHF,TGTGCCAGCAGTACTCGATGGACACGACCCAATTCACCCCTCCACTTT
.,TRBV6-5,TRBJ2-6,.,CASSYGQAASSGANVLTF,TGTGCCAGCAGTTACGGGCAGGCAGCGAGCTCTGGGGCCAACGTCCTGACTTTC
.,TRBV11-3,TRBJ2-1,TRBD2,CASSRGGRGEQFF,TGTGCCAGCAGCCGCGGGGGGAGGGGAGAGCAGTTCTTC
.,TRBV6-2/TRBV6-3,TRBJ2-1,.,CASSYSHPSLGNEQFF,TGTGCCAGCAGTTACTCCCACCCCTCTCTCGGCAATGAGCAGTTCTTC
.,TRBV6-2/TRBV6-3,TRBJ2-1,.,CASSYWGTPPHNEQFF,TGTGCCAGCAGCTACTGGGGGACTCCCCCCCACAATGAGCAGTTCTTC
few,TRBV2,TRBJ1-5,.,CASSEGGDYQPQHF,TGTGCCAGCAGTGAAGGCGGGGACTATCAGCCCCAGCATTTT
.,TRBV12-5,TRBJ1-1,.,CASGLVLDGGVGTEAFF,TGTGCTAGTGGTTTGGTATTGGACGGGGGCGTAGGCACTGAAGCTTTCTTT
.,TRBV5-4,TRBJ2-3,TRBD1,CASPPPRGRTDTQYF,TGTGCCAGCCCTCCCCCCAGGGGGCGCACAGATACGCAGTATTTT
many,TRBV7-9,TRBJ1-2,TRBD1,CASSYSQGDGYTF,TGTGCCAGCAGCTACTCACAGGGGGATGGCTACACCTTC
few,TRBV6-2/TRBV6-3,TRBJ2-2,.,CASNYRGTKNTGELFF,TGTGCCAGCAACTACCGGGGTACTAAGAACACCGGGGAGCTGTTTTTT
many,TRBV7-8,TRBJ1-5,.,CASSLARAGVSNQPQHF,TGTGCCAGCAGCTTAGCGAGGGCAGGGGTTAGCAATCAGCCCCAGCATTTT
few,TRBV12-3/TRBV12-4,TRBJ1-2,.,CASSLRSTEYGYTF,TGTGCCAGCAGTTTACGTTCCACAGAGTATGGCTACACCTTC
few,TRBV19,TRBJ1-2,.,CASGDTFYGYTF,TGTGCCAGTGGGGACACCTTCTATGGCTACACCTTC
.,TRBV28,TRBJ2-5,TRBD2,CASSPPTSGVQETQYF,TGTGCCAGCAGTCCCCCGACTAGCGGGGTCCAAGAGACCCAGTACTTC
few,TRBV20-1,TRBJ1-1,.,CSARGSGDPGTEAFF,TGCAGTGCTAGAGGAAGCGGGGATCCGGGAACTGAAGCTTTCTTT
.,TRBV29-1,TRBJ1-5,.,CSVNPGEGSNQPQHF,TGTAGCGTAAATCCTGGGGAAGGGTCAAATCAGCCCCAGCATTTT
few,TRBV4-3,TRBJ2-1,TRBD1,CASSQAWTGIFYNEQFF,TGCGCCAGCAGCCAAGCCTGGACAGGGATTTTCTACAATGAGCAGTTCTTC
few,TRBV2,TRBJ1-4,.,CASSETYGRELFF,TGTGCCAGCAGTGAAACTTACGGTCGGGAACTGTTTTTT
.,TRBV7-2,TRBJ2-2,.,CASSPHFRGKSSGELFF,TGTGCCAGCAGCCCCCACTTCCGGGGGAAGTCTTCCGGGGAGCTGTTTTTT
.,TRBV4-1,TRBJ2-1,.,CASSHRVTIDEQFF,TGCGCCAGCAGCCACCGGGTGACAATCGATGAGCAGTTCTTC
.,TRBV3-1,TRBJ2-3,.,CASSQDLVGGPSTDTQYF,TGTGCCAGCAGCCAAGATCTAGTAGGGGGACCTAGCACAGATACGCAGTATTTT
once,TRBV3-1,TRBJ2-1,TRBD2,CASSSPGLAGNEQFF,TGTGCCAGCAGCTCCCCGGGACTAGCAGGCAATGAGCAGTTCTTC
many,TRBV7-2,TRBJ2-5,TRBD1,CASSLWGQAGETQYF,TGTGCCAGCAGCCTTTGGGGACAGGCCGGAGAGACCCAGTACTTC
.,TRBV27,TRBJ2-7,TRBD1,CASRHRDSYEQYF,TGTGCCAGCAGGCACCGGGACAGCTACGAGCAGTACTTC
many,TRBV6-1,TRBJ1-1,.,CASRSLAQAFF,TGTGCCAGCAGATCTTTGGCCCAAGCTTTCTTT
many,TRBV7-2,TRBJ1-3,.,CASSLGTARNTIYF,TGTGCCAGCAGCTTAGGGACAGCGAGGAACACCATATATTTT
.,TRBV7-9,TRBJ1-3,.,CASSLGQASGNTIYF,TGTGCCAGCAGCTTAGGACAGGCCTCTGGAAACACCATATATTTT
few,TRBV6-2/TRBV6-3,TRBJ1-1,.,CASTSRTTVWTEAFF,TGTGCCAGCACCTCTCGGACGACAGTTTGGACTGAAGCTTTCTTT
.,TRBV9,TRBJ2-3,TRBD1,CASSALRGLTDTQYF,TGTGCCAGCAGCGCCCTGAGGGGGCTCACAGATACGCAGTATTTT
.,TRBV18,TRBJ2-2,TRBD1,CASSRGTGAKTGELFF,TGTGCCAGCTCACGGGGGACAGGTGCTAAGACCGGGGAGCTGTTTTTT
.,TRBV19,TRBJ2-1,.,CASSTNQRGALYNEQFF,TGTGCCAGTAGTACCAATCAGAGGGGGGCCCTCTACAATGAGCAGTTCTTC
.,TRBV27,TRBJ1-5,.,CASSSDNSNQPQHF,TGTGCCAGCAGTTCCGACAATAGCAATCAGCCCCAGCATTTT
.,TRBV7-9,TRBJ2-2,.,CASSLGPSGELFF,TGTGCCAGCAGCTTAGGGCCGTCCGGGGAGCTGTTTTTT
.,TRBV7-9,TRBJ2-2,TRBD1,CASSDWTGGTGELFF,TGTGCCAGCAGCGACTGGACAGGGGGGACCGGGGAGCTGTTTTTT
.,TRBV5-3,TRBJ1-1,.,CASIPLGDGREAFF,TGTGCCAGCATCCCCCTGGGGGACGGGCGTGAAGCTTTCTTT
.,TRBV12-3/TRBV12-4,TRBJ2-2,.,CASSFMGGVGTGELFF,TGTGCCAGCAGTTTTATGGGGGGCGTAGGCACCGGGGAGCTGTTTTTT
.,TRBV19,TRBJ2-1,.,CASSMVRFEQFF,TGTGCCAGTAGTATGGTGCGTTTCGAGCAGTTCTTC
few,TRBV7-6,TRBJ2-3,TRBD2,CASSFDGRGSTDTQYF,TGTGCCAGCAGCTTCGATGGGCGGGGGAGCACAGATACGCAGTATTTT
few,TRBV12-3/TRBV12-4,TRBJ2-1,.,CASSLVSRGDNEQFF,TGTGCCAGCAGTTTAGTTTCCAGGGGGGACAATGAGCAGTTCTTC